This TCR beta chain was captured by sequencing in a study of shared clonotypes between healthy human individuals. Findings and limits, study-wide: Only blood underwent sampling, and tissue repertoires likely differ.

Trimming took 1 base from V and 1 from J, leaving 8 bases between them. Per the germline V gene, CDR1 is LNHDA and CDR2 is SQIVND (reference sequence). This CDR3 has 15 amino acids. Concerning this clone itself: The target antigen is unknown.

Donors were healthy HIV-negative adults without recently reported acute infections or vaccinations. Genomic DNA for unsorted samples, which was extracted with the QIAamp DNA Blood Mini kit, came from about 90 million PBMCs. A deep-level run was used for the assay. Profiling relied on immunoSEQ multiplex PCR, and the TCRdb table lists in-frame clones only, not all of them. In the table there are about 560,000 clones, about 80% of which are singletons. The TCR originated in a woman in her forties in good health. Some clones in this sample may be carry-over from other donors' samples. The chain is built from TRBV19 and TRBJ1-5; perhaps TRBD1 as D (5 bases). Material for sequencing was PBMCs. In DNA form, the CDR3 reads TGTGCCAGTAGTATAGCGGGGGTGAGCAATCAGCCCCAGCATTTT. This sequence encodes CASSIAGVSNQPQHF.